This T cell receptor (beta chain) stems from a study of blood T cells in healthy people across ages (dated by TCRdb to between 2014 and 2016). In terms of the full investigation: In model experiments, template switching captured about one uniquely barcoded TCR beta cDNA molecule for every two T cells. Age-related changes in TCR beta repertoire diversity were measured in the study by deep sequencing normalized with unique cDNA molecular identifiers. Donors were grouped into four age groups: young (average about 15 years), middle-aged (roughly 37), aged (about 60) and long-lived (roughly 80). Using the same blood draw, the study looked at two additional independent replicas of 1 million unique cDNA reads for two donors, one aged 18 to 30 and the other aged 80 or older.

A few counts support this clonotype. What antigen it recognizes has not been identified. No base quality values were provided; no much bigger clone lies one nucleotide off. The library came from 5' RACE. TCRdb lists the instrument as Illumina HiSeq 2500. A second PCR of 7 to 11 cycles was run with a J-beta primer mix and a sample-barcoded 5' primer. A unique molecular identifier was introduced onto each TCR beta cDNA molecule by a template-switch 5' adaptor carrying 12 random nucleotides. Each sample yielded at least 2.5 million CDR3-containing paired-end reads. First-strand cDNA was synthesized from all RNA with the Mint cDNA synthesis kit, primed by a TRBC-specific oligonucleotide. Following uracil-DNA glycosylase treatment, a first 18-cycle PCR with universal primers M1SS and BC2_uni_R was performed on all cDNA. For the original study's pipeline: Each sample was normalized by randomly selecting 1 million high-quality reads, each carrying a distinct molecular identifier. Instead of being binned into consensus sequences, reads that shared molecular identifiers were thrown out. MiTCR, set to a Q25 quality threshold and the strictest error-elimination algorithm, was used for CDR3 identification, clonotype clustering and error correction. A nonparametric unseen species model with Euler transformation was used to estimate a lower bound on total TCR beta diversity. TCRdb reanalyzed the raw reads on its own, using fastp at Q25 for trimming and MiXCR for clone calling, and kept in-frame beta chains. Rows with one shared CDR3 protein collapse into an entry with the most common genes and DNA. TCRdb, not the original authors, processed these V and J calls. The sample includes some 760,000 distinct CDR3 sequences, with 20% to 30% observed a single time. The ten largest clones add up to 8% to 10% of the sample.

Trimming costs V 5 bases and J 2 bases, and their ends lie 12 bases apart. The CDR3 has 13 amino acids, counting the end cysteine and phenylalanine. Just CDR3 DNA is preserved here, 39 bases in frame from base 1. The CDR1 and CDR2 encoded by the germline V gene (reference sequence) are DFQATT and SNEGSKA. The 40 or so donors, aged about 6 to 100 years, were systemically healthy Caucasian individuals from Russia. Each donor gave ten milliliters of peripheral blood, drawn into EDTA-treated Vacutainer tubes. Ficoll-Paque density-gradient centrifugation was used to isolate PBMCs, with at least 6.5 million obtained per sample. Total RNA, at least 6 micrograms per sample, was extracted from PBMCs with Trizol reagent. For every donor, flow cytometry on a PBMC aliquot measured the percentage of naive CD45RAhigh/CD27high T cells. Study-wide findings and limitations: As age increased, observed TCR beta diversity per million T cells dropped in a roughly linear way, and a significant reduction was already evident by age 40. Donor CMV infection status was unknown, potentially confounding age-related changes in expanded clonotypes. Observed TCR beta diversity correlated strongly with the percentage of naive T cells measured by flow cytometry. Bulk unsorted PBMC profiling prevented conclusive comparison of naive and antigen-experienced compartments. Estimates of total diversity from one million sequenced T cells were regarded as lower bounds and underestimates. Compared with the aged group, the long-lived group had more naive CD4+ T cells, fewer expanded clones and increased TCR diversity, a pattern suggesting age selection.

This sample was shared with a second study, whose subject was T cells of mothers and their children. The second study also describes: Nine systemically healthy Caucasian individuals, comprising three mothers and their six children, were included as donors. cDNA synthesis consumed the entire amount of extracted RNA, loaded at around 1.4 ug RNA in each 15 ul reaction. Sample barcodes and 2-4 random nucleotides were added via the M1S primer in the second PCR. Each mother yielded over 9 million TCR beta CDR3 reads and each child roughly 3 million reads. In both related and unrelated pairs, thymic selection shapes the output of TCR recombination in a similar way, with inherited differences having only a minor effect. Related mother-child pairs always showed normalized repertoire overlap that was slightly higher than in unrelated mother-child pairs, though the difference was never significant. No persistent microchimeric T cell clones were detected, at a sensitivity of around 100 clones per million clonotypes. The study used deep NGS to compare TCR beta repertoires of mothers and children, seeking features distinguishing related mother-child pairs from unrelated individuals. On average, the children were approximately 11 +/- 4 years old, while the mothers were approximately 40 +/- 4 years old. After adapters were ligated using NEBNext reagents, the libraries underwent 100+100 nt paired-end sequencing on an Illumina HiSeq 2000. Mother and child libraries were prepared a month apart and sequenced in separate runs to prevent cross-contamination. Between roughly 500,000 and 2,000,000 distinct TCR beta clonotypes were identified per donor. Naive TCR beta clonotypes were estimated from low-frequency clonotypes matched to each donor's FACS-determined naive share, without sorting.

The source of this sequence is a boy between 10 and 17 years old in good health. The receptor chain draws on TRBV20-1 and TRBJ2-5; the D region may be TRBD1 or TRBD2, each matching 5 bases equally. Sequencing input: blood. The CDR3 is CSAGRDDQETQYF. DNA sequence: TGCAGTGCTGGCCGGGACGATCAAGAGACCCAGTACTTC.